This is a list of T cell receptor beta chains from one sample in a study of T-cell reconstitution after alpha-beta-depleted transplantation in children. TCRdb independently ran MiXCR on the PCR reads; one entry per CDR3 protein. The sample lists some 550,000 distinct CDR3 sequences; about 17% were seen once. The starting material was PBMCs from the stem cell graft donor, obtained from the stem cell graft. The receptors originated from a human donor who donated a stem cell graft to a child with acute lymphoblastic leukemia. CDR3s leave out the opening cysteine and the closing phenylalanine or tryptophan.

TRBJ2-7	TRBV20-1	SAGGLDEQY
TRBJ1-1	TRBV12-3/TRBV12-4	ASSTDRAEAF
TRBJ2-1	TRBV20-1	SARDPGTAAYNEQF
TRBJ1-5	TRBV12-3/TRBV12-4	ASSLSQPQH
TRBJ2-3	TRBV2	ASGRESTDTQY
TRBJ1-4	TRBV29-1	SAVPGQGTEGEKLF
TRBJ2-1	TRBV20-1	SALSGRGDNEQF
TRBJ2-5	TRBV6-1	ASSKGLAGGEETQY
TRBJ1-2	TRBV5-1	ASSLGGPFNYGYT
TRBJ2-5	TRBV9	ASSVSVGLEETQY
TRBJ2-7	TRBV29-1	SVEDRTVYEQY
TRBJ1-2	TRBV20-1	SARSQLNPYT
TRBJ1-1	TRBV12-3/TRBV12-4	ASSPGQGFEAF
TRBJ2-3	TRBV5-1	ASSLPSGSDTDTQY
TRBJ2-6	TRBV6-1	ASIKNSQGSGANVLT
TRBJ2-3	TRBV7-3	ASSLKSPGATTDTQY
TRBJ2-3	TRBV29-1	SVDQLAGVRDTQY
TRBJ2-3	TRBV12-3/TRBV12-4	ASSSGLAPDTQY
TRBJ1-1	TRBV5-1	ASSASSTEAF
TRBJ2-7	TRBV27	ASSLRGTSAYEQY
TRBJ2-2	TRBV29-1	SATRATGELF
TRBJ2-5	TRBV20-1	SAWGDIGGSRRETQY
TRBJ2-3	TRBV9	ASSVGDSSADTQY
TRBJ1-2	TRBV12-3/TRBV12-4	ASSYTGGSIYGYT
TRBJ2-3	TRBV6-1	ASKIQGVDTQY
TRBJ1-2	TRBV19	ASSISAGIGYT
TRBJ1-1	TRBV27	ASSSPLGRGAEAF
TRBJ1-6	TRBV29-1	SARTGGGPLH
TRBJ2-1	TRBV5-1	ASSTRLGLARPHNEQF
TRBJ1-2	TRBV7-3	ASSLSLESNENYGYT
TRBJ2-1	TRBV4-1	ASSLVFAGLMSYNEQF
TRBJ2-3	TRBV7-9	ASSMDVRNTQY
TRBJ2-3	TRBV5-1	ASSGGLAGVSTDTQY
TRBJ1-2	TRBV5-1	ASSLVSENYGYT
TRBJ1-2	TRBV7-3	ASSISTDNNYGYT
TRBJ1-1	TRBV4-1	ASSQDYLNTEAF
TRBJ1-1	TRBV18	ASSPLSMGQGNTEAF
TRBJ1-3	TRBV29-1	SVEDLTGDGIAIY
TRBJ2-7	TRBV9	ASSVAAASYEQY
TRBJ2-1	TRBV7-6	ASSFQSGTTQF
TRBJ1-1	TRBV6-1	ASSDGTVEAF
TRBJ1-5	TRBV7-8	ASSQSRTVSNQPQH
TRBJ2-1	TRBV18	ASSLMEGEYNEQF
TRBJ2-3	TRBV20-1	SARPTGVLSGDTQY